These 16 T cell receptor beta chains came from one sample sequenced in a study of T cell clonality in common variable immunodeficiency. Sequencing used immunoSEQ multiplex PCR; TCRdb keeps in-frame clones, though not all of them. The data show 35,000 to 55,000 clones, with none appearing a single time. Sequencing was carried out using peripheral blood mononuclear cells. These receptors all come from a person aged 18 to 75 in good health.

This clone was counted ten times or more. The CDR3 end lies 3 residues beyond the end of the read and is filled in from the germline J gene. The genes are TRBV7-9 and TRBJ1-5; 9 bases are shared with TRBD1. Looked up from germline, CDR1 is SEHNR and CDR2 is FQNEAQ (reference sequence). The CDR3 totals 15 residues. CDR3 DNA (partial): TGTGCCAGCAGCCCGAACACAGGGGGCCTGGGACCC. It encodes CASSPNTGGLGP. The full CDR3 is CASSPNTGGLGPQHF.

This clone was seen ten or more times. Read sequence stops 3 residues before the CDR3 end, and the germline J gene provides the missing end. V gene TRBV5-1 combines with J gene TRBJ1-2; the D gene is possibly TRBD1 (5 bases). V gave up 4 bases and J gave up 6 bases, with 22 bases separating them. The CDR3 consists of 16 residues. The germline V gene encodes CDR1 SGHRS and CDR2 YFSETQ. CDR3 sequence reads: CASSRGDWGIWDGYTF. The CDR3 bases that were read are TGCGCCAGCAGCCGAGGGGATTGGGGCATCTGGGATGGC.

This clone occurred many times. The missing CDR3 end, 3 residues past where the read stops, is filled in from the germline J gene. This chain joins TRBV15 and TRBJ2-5; 13 nucleotides align to TRBD2. Losses at the gene ends were 3 bases for V and 4 bases for J; bases not matched to a gene: 5. Germline V gene sequence: CDR1 LNHNV, CDR2 YYDKDF (reference sequence). This CDR3 is built from 16 residues. The CDR3 DNA, read in part, is TGTGCCACCAGCAGGACTAGCGGGGGGATGGGAGAGACC. Translation gives CATSRTSGGMGET. The whole CDR3 protein is CATSRTSGGMGETQYF.

In its sample, this clone was seen many times. With the read ending 3 residues before the CDR3 end, the germline J gene is used to fill in that end. The V and J genes are TRBV10-3 and TRBJ1-1, with a possible D match to TRBD1 (5 bases). There are 14 residues in the CDR3. Germline CDR1 reads ENHRY; CDR2 reads SYGVKD. CDR3 bases read: TGTGCCATCAGTGAGTCCCAGGGCAACTCGAGA. Amino acids: CAISESQGNSR. Given in full, the CDR3 is CAISESQGNSRAFF.

This clone was recorded at least ten times. From the germline J gene comes the end of the CDR3, since the read stops 3 residues before it. The rearrangement uses TRBV5-1 and TRBJ1-2; possibly TRBD1 for D (6 bases). Trimming shortened V by 0 bases and J by 6 bases, and 12 bases separated the two germline ends. This CDR3 comprises 14 residues. The germline gives CDR1 SGHRS, CDR2 YFSETQ. CDR3 residues: CASSLGQRGHGYTF. Partial CDR3 DNA: TGCGCCAGCAGCTTGGGACAGCGGGGGCATGGC. The full variable domain, in which reference TRBV5-1 and TRBJ1-2 provide the parts outside the CDR3, is KAGVTQTPRYLIKTRGQQVTLSCSPISGHRSVSWYQQTPGQGLQFLFEYFSETQRNKGNFPGRFSGRQFSNSRSEMNVSTLELGDSALYLCASSLGQRGHGYTFGSGTRLTVV.

This clone has a count of ten or more. Read coverage stops 3 residues before the CDR3 terminus; the germline J gene supplies the remainder. The gene calls are TRBV9 and TRBJ1-1; D might be TRBD1 (6 bases). Trimming took 4 bases from V and 2 from J, leaving 15 bases between them. The CDR3 has 15 amino acids. Germline CDR1 reads SGDLS; CDR2 reads YYNGEE. This CDR3 reads CASSPGGEINTEAFF. The CDR3 bases that were read are TGTGCCAGCAGCCCGGGGGGCGAGATAAACACTGAA.

This clone was seen repeatedly, ten times or more. Coverage ceases 3 residues before the CDR3 finishes, and the germline J gene fills in the end. The rearrangement uses TRBV9 and TRBJ2-1; 9 bases fit TRBD2. With V trimmed by 0 bases and J by 9 bases, 13 bases remained unmatched. Germline V lookup: CDR1 SGDLS, CDR2 YYNGEE. The length of the CDR3 is 17 residues. The CDR3 loop reads CASSVGQMGLAFGEQFF. CDR3 DNA (partial): TGTGCCAGCAGCGTAGGACAGATGGGACTAGCTTTTGGTGAG.

This clone occurred many times. The CDR3 loop reads CASNLDRGDGYTF. The CDR3 bases that were read are TGTGCCAGCAATCTGGACAGGGGAGATGGC. The gene calls are TRBV2 and TRBJ1-2; 9 nucleotides align to TRBD1. The read ends 3 residues before the CDR3 terminus; that terminus is restored from the germline J gene. Germline-derived CDR1 and CDR2 are SNHLY and FYNNEI. The CDR3 has 13 residues. J gave up 6 bases and V 7 bases, and 6 bases lay outside the gene matches.

At least ten counts were recorded for this clone. The read comes to an end 3 residues before the CDR3 does, leaving the germline J gene to fill in the end. The chain recombines TRBV6-2 or TRBV6-3 with TRBJ2-7, with 7 bases identical to TRBD1. Trimming cost V 6 bases and J 2 bases; bases outside gene matches: 7. Germline lookup yields CDR1 MNHEY and CDR2 SVGEGT. The CDR3 is 14 amino acids. CDR3 bases read: TGTGCCAGCAGCCTAGGGACAGACACCTACGAG. It is translated as CASSLGTDTYE. The complete CDR3 reads CASSLGTDTYEQYF.

The sample holds many counts of this clone. Compared with germline, one end of the junction differs, possibly owing to a read error. The CDR3 extends 3 residues past the end of the read, so its final part is completed from the germline J gene. V is TRBV5-1 and J is TRBJ1-2, with D perhaps TRBD1 (5 bases). CDR3 length: 14 amino acids. The V gene's germline CDR1 is SGHRS and CDR2 YFSETQ. CDR3 amino acids: CASNLGQDSYGYTF. The DNA read from the CDR3 is TGCGCCAGCAACTTGGGGCAGGACTCCTATGGC.

This clone was found many times. The read halts 3 residues ahead of the CDR3 end, with the missing end drawn from the germline J gene. The chain has TRBV5-3 and TRBJ2-7; TRBD1 is a possible D gene (5 bases). TRBV5-3 is marked as an open reading frame, function uncertain. The CDR3 spans 14 residues. Between the trimmed V and J ends, which lost 0 bases and 6 bases, there was a span of 13 bases. The sequenced part of the CDR3 DNA is TGTGCCAGAAGCTTGGCGCGGACAAGGGGCGAG. Amino acid sequence: CARSLARTRGE. The whole CDR3 protein reads CARSLARTRGEQYF.

This clone came up many times. The CDR3 is cut off 3 residues early in the read; its end comes from the germline J gene. The chain links TRBV20-1 to TRBJ1-1, with TRBD1 matching over 7 bases. The CDR3 is 16 amino acids. Germline lookup yields CDR1 DFQATT and CDR2 SNEGSKA (reference sequence). V shed 5 bases and J 0 bases; nucleotides not matched to a gene: 12. CDR3 protein: CSASPRTGYMNTEAFF. CDR3 DNA, as far as it was read: TGCAGTGCTTCCCCCAGGACAGGCTACATGAACACTGAA.

At least ten counts were recorded for this clone. The CDR3 is cut off 3 residues early in the read; its end comes from the germline J gene. The chain couples TRBV6-2 or TRBV6-3 to TRBJ1-2; D not certain. V lost 9 bases, J lost 5 bases, and 7 bases lay in between. Germline V gene sequence: CDR1 MNHEY, CDR2 SVGEGT. The CDR3 spans 10 residues. The CDR3 bases that were read are TGTGCCAGTCGGGGTTATGGC. Translation gives CASRGYG. The CDR3 in its entirety is CASRGYGYTF.

This clone was counted many times. Coverage ceases 3 residues before the CDR3 finishes, and the germline J gene fills in the end. The V and J genes are TRBV27 and TRBJ2-7; D may correspond to TRBD1 or TRBD2 (5 bases each). The CDR3 runs 13 residues. Trimming took 8 bases from V and 2 from J, leaving 13 bases between them. Germline CDR1 and CDR2: MNHEY and SMNVEV (reference sequence). CDR3 in amino acids: CASLGRETYEQYF. The CDR3 DNA, read in part, is TGTGCCAGCTTGGGCAGGGAGACCTACGAG.

This clone was counted at least ten times. The CDR3 end lies 3 residues beyond the end of the read and is filled in from the germline J gene. This sequence joins TRBV18 and TRBJ2-5; TRBD1 is a possible D gene (6 bases). Germline CDR1 is KGHSH and CDR2 is LQKENI. This CDR3 is built from 14 residues. V dropped 3 bases and J dropped 4 bases, with 12 bases sitting between them. The CDR3 DNA, read in part, is TGTGCCAGCTCACCGTACTCAGGGGCAGAGACC. Its protein is CASSPYSGAET. The complete CDR3 reads CASSPYSGAETQYF. The variable domain in full, with the rest retrieved from reference TRBV18 and TRBJ2-5, is NAGVMQNPRHLVRRRGQEARLRCSPMKGHSHVYWYRQLPEEGLKFMVYLQKENIIDESGMPKERFSAEFPKEGPSILRIQQVVRGDSAAYFCASSPYSGAETQYFGPGTRLLVL.

Ten or more counts support this clone. The CDR3 end lies 3 residues beyond the end of the read and is filled in from the germline J gene. This sequence joins TRBV20-1 and TRBJ2-1; D might be TRBD2 (5 bases). V was clipped by 4 bases and J by 0 bases, with 13 bases between them. The CDR3 length is 15 residues. Germline loops: CDR1 DFQATT, CDR2 SNEGSKA (reference sequence). CDR3 DNA (partial): TGCAGTGCTACGGTAACGGGGTTCTCCTACAATGAG. Protein sequence: CSATVTGFSYNE. The complete CDR3 sequence is CSATVTGFSYNEQFF.